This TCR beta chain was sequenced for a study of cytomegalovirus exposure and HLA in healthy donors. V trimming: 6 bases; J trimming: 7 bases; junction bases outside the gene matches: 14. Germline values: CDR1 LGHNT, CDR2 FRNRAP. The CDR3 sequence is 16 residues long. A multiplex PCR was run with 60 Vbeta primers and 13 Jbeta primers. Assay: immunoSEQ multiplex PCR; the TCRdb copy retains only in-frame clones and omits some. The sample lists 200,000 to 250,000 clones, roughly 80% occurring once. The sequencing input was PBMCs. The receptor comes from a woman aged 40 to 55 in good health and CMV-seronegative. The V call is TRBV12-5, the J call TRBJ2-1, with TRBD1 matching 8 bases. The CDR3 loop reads CASGHWGQVRRNEQFF. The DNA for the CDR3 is TGTGCTAGTGGGCACTGGGGACAGGTTAGACGAAATGAGCAGTTCTTC.